These 23 T cell receptor beta chains originate from one sample sequenced in a study of T cells after yellow fever vaccination. TCRdb analysed the 5' RACE reads with MiXCR anew, one entry per CDR3 protein. The table lists more than 95,000 distinct CDR3 sequences, about 15% of them singletons. Sequenced here: CD8+ T cells sorted from PBMCs, sampled 5 days after the yellow fever booster vaccination. These TCRs come from a young man who received the YFV17D yellow fever vaccine.

This clonotype was seen many times. V is TRBV7-9 and J is TRBJ2-7, with 9 positions matching TRBD1. This CDR3 spans 15 amino acids. With 5 bases clipped from V and 3 bases from J, the junction kept 8 bases outside the gene matches. Germline lookup yields CDR1 SEHNR and CDR2 FQNEAQ (reference sequence). The DNA of the CDR3 is TGTGCCAGCAGCCACGCTGGACAGGGGAACTACGAGCAGTACTTC. This sequence encodes CASSHAGQGNYEQYF.

The CDR3 here is CASSFSGGSHEQFF. CDR3 in DNA: TGTGCCAGCAGCTTTAGCGGGGGGTCCCATGAGCAGTTCTTC. The chain combines TRBV7-6 with TRBJ2-1; TRBD2 aligns across 10 bases. The V gene's germline CDR1 is SGHVS and CDR2 FNYEAQ. CDR3 size: 14 residues. Losses at the gene ends were 3 bases for V and 8 bases for J; bases not matched to a gene: 4.

The chain combines TRBV28 with TRBJ1-5; the D gene is possibly TRBD1 (5 bases). The CDR3 consists of 14 residues. V lost 4 bases, J lost 7 bases, and 14 bases lay in between. Germline loops: CDR1 MDHEN, CDR2 SYDVKM. The CDR3: CASSSRGAGQPQHF. The CDR3 DNA reads as TGTGCCAGCAGTTCGAGAGGGGCGGGGCAGCCCCAGCATTTT.

CDR3 loop: CAWSPPAGEETQYF. In nucleotides, the CDR3 is TGTGCCTGGAGTCCCCCAGCGGGGGAGGAGACCCAGTACTTC. V gene TRBV30 combines with J gene TRBJ2-5, with 8 bases identical to TRBD2. CDR3 length equals 14 residues. The ends lost 2 bases at V and 5 bases at J; junction bases unmatched: 7. CDR1 and CDR2 (germline): GTSNPN, SVGIG (reference sequence).

This clonotype was detected a few times. The V gene is TRBV24-1, the J gene TRBJ2-1; the match to TRBD1 covers 9 bases. This CDR3 is built from 15 residues. J lost 6 bases, V lost 2 bases, and 4 bases had no gene match. The V gene's germline CDR1 is KGHDR and CDR2 SFDVKD. DNA of the CDR3: TGTGCCACCAGTGATTCGGGGGACAGGGCCAATGAGCAGTTCTTC. This sequence encodes CATSDSGDRANEQFF.

The chain couples TRBV12-3 or TRBV12-4 to TRBJ1-1; D is ambiguous. The CDR3 is 19 amino acids. Trimming removed 0 bases from V and 5 bases from J, with 25 bases in between. This CDR3 reads CASSLALSDRYTWRTEAFF. As DNA, the CDR3 is TGTGCCAGCAGTTTAGCGCTAAGTGACCGCTACACGTGGAGGACTGAAGCTTTCTTT.

This clonotype was found a few times. V is TRBV9 and J is TRBJ2-1; D remains ambiguous. Trimming shortened V by 3 bases and J by 0 bases, and 13 bases separated the two germline ends. The CDR3 is 16 amino acids. From germline, CDR1 is SGDLS and CDR2 YYNGEE. CDR3 loop: CASSGQDKSSYNEQFF. In DNA, the CDR3 is TGTGCCAGCAGCGGTCAGGATAAGAGCTCCTACAATGAGCAGTTCTTC.

A few counts support this clonotype. The rearrangement joins TRBV19 to TRBJ2-3, with 10 bases that match TRBD2. The germline gives CDR1 LNHDA, CDR2 SQIVND (reference sequence). CDR3 length: 16 amino acids. V lost 6 bases, J lost 1 base, and 7 bases stayed unmatched. CDR3 sequence reads: CASRLGLAGGTDTQYF. In nucleotides, the CDR3 is TGTGCCAGTAGGCTCGGTCTAGCGGGGGGCACAGATACGCAGTATTTT.

The chain recombines TRBV6-6 with TRBJ2-5; perhaps TRBD2 as D (5 bases). CDR3 length: 11 amino acids. Trimming pared 8 bases from V and 5 bases from J, leaving 9 bases between. The germline V gene has CDR1 MNHNY and CDR2 SVGAGI (reference sequence). Here the CDR3 DNA reads TGTGCCAGCGGGCCGGGGGAGACCCAGTACTTC. It is translated as CASGPGETQYF.

The chain is built from TRBV10-2 and TRBJ2-1; 8 bases align to TRBD2. Germline V gene sequence: CDR1 WSHSY, CDR2 SAAADI. The CDR3 consists of 13 residues. J gave up 3 bases and V 8 bases, and 3 bases lay outside the gene matches. CDR3 amino acids: CASCSGDYNEQFF. The CDR3 DNA follows: TGCGCCAGCTGTAGCGGGGACTACAATGAGCAGTTCTTC.

This clonotype has more than one count but fewer than ten. This rearrangement joins TRBV29-1 to TRBJ1-1; D is unclear. V lost 3 bases and J lost 4, with 6 bases in between. The CDR3 loop spans 11 amino acids. The germline CDR1 and CDR2 sequences are SQVTM and ANQGSEA. CDR3 nucleotide sequence: TGCAGCGTTGATCGCAGCACTGAAGCTTTCTTT. As protein: CSVDRSTEAFF.

This rearrangement joins TRBV4-1 to TRBJ1-2; the D is unclear. The CDR3 contains 13 residues. The germline V gene has CDR1 MGHRA and CDR2 YSYEKL. V lost 0 bases, J lost 2 bases, and 4 bases lay in between. CDR3 DNA sequence: TGCGCCAGCAGCCAAGACAGGAACTATGGCTACACCTTC. Encoded protein: CASSQDRNYGYTF.

This clonotype was found a few times. The chain links TRBV15 to TRBJ2-3; D is unclear. Trimming left V 5 bases short and J 5 bases short, with 11 bases between. Germline V gene lookup returns CDR1 LNHNV and CDR2 YYDKDF (reference sequence). This CDR3 has 13 residues. The CDR3 nucleotides are TGTGCCACCAGCGGATGGCTAGGAGATACGCAGTATTTT. Amino acids: CATSGWLGDTQYF.

J is TRBJ2-5 and V is TRBV24-1; 9 bases map to TRBD2. Germline trimming cut 3 bases from V and 5 bases from J; bases unmatched to any gene: 9. The CDR3 length is 16 residues. Germline lookup yields CDR1 KGHDR and CDR2 SFDVKD. The CDR3 DNA is TGTGCCACCAGTGATCTACCGACTAGCGGCGAGGAGACCCAGTACTTC. Amino acids: CATSDLPTSGEETQYF.

The rearrangement uses TRBV4-3 and TRBJ2-5; perhaps TRBD1 as D (6 bases). Trimming stripped 0 bases from V and 5 bases from J, with 31 bases between. The CDR3 totals 21 residues. The germline V gene has CDR1 LGHNA and CDR2 YSLEER. The CDR3 sequence: CASSQDIGAESVGARRETQYF. In nucleotides, the CDR3 is TGCGCCAGCAGCCAAGATATAGGGGCGGAGTCCGTGGGGGCTCGGAGGGAGACCCAGTACTTC.

J is TRBJ2-5 and V is TRBV12-3 or TRBV12-4, with TRBD2 matching over 12 bases. CDR3 size: 18 residues. The trim removed 6 bases at V and 2 bases at J, leaving 13 bases unmatched. This chain's CDR3 is CASSHTLGLAGPQETQYF. The CDR3 coding sequence is TGTGCCAGCAGCCACACCCTCGGACTAGCGGGGCCGCAAGAGACCCAGTACTTC.

The chain has TRBV4-3 and TRBJ1-1, with D unclear. This CDR3 has 12 amino acids. In germline, CDR1 is LGHNA, CDR2 YSLEER. V was shortened by 3 bases and J by 6 bases, with 8 bases between the two germline ends. CDR3: CASSHLNAEAFF. The CDR3 DNA reads TGCGCCAGCAGCCACTTAAACGCTGAAGCTTTCTTT.

The chain carries TRBV12-3 or TRBV12-4 and TRBJ2-1; D is undetermined. With 6 bases removed from V and 6 bases from J, the gap between germline ends came to 9 bases. The CDR3 contains 12 residues. CDR3 in amino acids: CASSLTLNEQFF. The DNA for the CDR3 is TGTGCCAGCAGCCTGACCCTCAATGAGCAGTTCTTC.

The CDR3 DNA is TGTGCCAGCAGTCGGACATCATTAGCTAACTATGGCTACACCTTC. Residues: CASSRTSLANYGYTF. The chain is built from TRBV12-3 or TRBV12-4 and TRBJ1-2, with D possibly being TRBD1 (5 bases). This CDR3 region has 15 residues. Trimming shortened V by 5 bases and J by 0 bases, and 13 bases separated the two germline ends.

This chain connects TRBV29-1 to TRBJ2-2, with 8 bases identical to TRBD1. V lost 6 bases and J lost 5; bases outside the gene matches: 5. Germline CDR1 and CDR2: SQVTM and ANQGSEA. This CDR3 is 13 amino acids long. The CDR3 protein is CSVEDRATGELFF. The CDR3 DNA is TGCAGCGTGGAGGACAGGGCTACCGGGGAGCTGTTTTTT.

This clonotype was detected only a few times. This rearrangement joins TRBV6-2 or TRBV6-3 to TRBJ1-2; unclear D gene. Germline CDR1 reads MNHEY; CDR2 reads SVGEGT. The CDR3 contains 11 residues. Trimming removed 3 bases from V and 6 bases from J, with 5 bases in between. Written as DNA, the CDR3 is TGTGCCAGCAGTTATCAGGATGGCTACACCTTC. It encodes CASSYQDGYTF.

This clonotype was seen a handful of times. The rearrangement uses TRBV5-1 and TRBJ2-1, with 7 bases that match TRBD1. Germline-derived CDR1 and CDR2 are SGHRS and YFSETQ. V shed 1 base, J shed 4 bases, and the junction held 2 bases outside the gene matches. This CDR3 spans 14 amino acids. The CDR3 coding sequence is TGCGCCAGCAGCTTGCGACAGGGATACAATGAGCAGTTCTTC. Its protein product is CASSLRQGYNEQFF.

The chain employs TRBV12-3 or TRBV12-4 and TRBJ1-5; a possible D gene is TRBD1 (5 bases). The CDR3 totals 15 residues. V was shortened by 6 bases and J by 2 bases, with 14 bases between the two germline ends. Here the CDR3 reads CASSALGAGNQPQHF. CDR3 nucleotides: TGTGCCAGCAGCGCTCTCGGGGCAGGCAATCAGCCCCAGCATTTT.